The subject of this entry is one T cell receptor beta chain. It lacks a known antigen. Base quality data are lacking; no much larger clone is found one base away. This entry is derived from a study of control samples from healthy donors and cancer patients (dated by TCRdb to the early 2020s). Libraries were prepared through the immunoSEQ multiplex PCR assay. Here the immuneACCESS table is served through TCRdb, limited to in-frame sequences with V and J called. Missing clones are a known gap in these copies; in checked studies unresolved V genes cover under half, and the rest lacks a known reason. The sample table contains about 140,000 clones; only one count was recorded for 80% to 95% of them. The top ten constitute about 11% of the sample. Sequenced material: blood. This TCR came from a man younger than 40 in good health.

The sequence in DNA is TGTGCCAGCAGCTTGGCGGGGTCAAGCACAGATACGCAGTATTTT. This yields the protein CASSLAGSSTDTQYF. The rearranged chain carries TRBV7-6 and TRBJ2-3; matching of 6 bases hints at TRBD2 as the D gene. CDR1 SGHVS and CDR2 FNYEAQ are derived from the germline V gene. Deletion took 3 bases off V and 0 bases off J, with a span of 10 bases between the germline ends. The CDR3 covers 15 residues, taking in both the cysteine and the phenylalanine. Of all the DNA, just the CDR3 is kept, 45 bases in frame from base 1.